The source of this TCR beta chain is a study of cytomegalovirus exposure and HLA in healthy donors. Study-level information: Clustering assigned around 77% of the approximately 430 genotyped donors to the Caucasian-associated ancestry cluster.

CDR3 length: 16 amino acids. Germline CDR1 SEHNR, CDR2 FQNEAQ (reference sequence). Trimming took 3 bases from V and 4 from J, leaving 15 bases between them. This cohort consisted of healthy bone marrow donors. This PCR relied on a set of 60 Vbeta primers and 13 Jbeta primers. Original data processing: Roughly 9.9 million shared chains were among the 60 million to 80 million unique TCR beta chains that a later analysis counted. The table came from immunoSEQ multiplex PCR; TCRdb's copy has only in-frame clones and leaves some out. V, J and clone size derive from that table, while D and trimming were established from the DNA sequence. This table holds tens of thousands of clones, 50% to 75% found once. Whole-study findings and limits: Later analysis suggested most CMV-associated TCR beta chains were HLA-restricted.

In its sample, this clone was seen once. Its antigen is not identified. Sequencing was performed on PBMCs. The TCR was taken from a man aged 25 to 40 in good health and CMV-seronegative. The chain recombines TRBV7-9 with TRBJ2-2, with D perhaps TRBD1 (6 bases). This chain's CDR3 is CASSLGAGSFTGELFF. The CDR3, as DNA: TGTGCCAGCAGCTTGGGGGCAGGGTCCTTCACCGGGGAGCTGTTTTTT.